The sequence of this T cell receptor (beta chain) was determined in a study of CD8+ T cells in alopecia areata. Study as a whole: The drug, oral tofacitinib, was given to treated patients at 5 to 10 mg twice daily. A 6-month off-drug phase came after tofacitinib, which had lasted 6 to 18 months.

Extraction and reverse transcription of RNA yielded cDNA as the sequencing template. Using immunoSEQ multiplex PCR, the repertoire was profiled, and TCRdb retains in-frame clones only, with some absent. The sample contains 200,000 or so clones, 30% to 40% of which appear only once. The treatment denotes: oral pan-JAK inhibitor, 5-10 mg twice daily. The CDR3 length is 14 residues. Trimming cost V 4 bases and J 2 bases, with 11 bases left between them. CDR1 SGHRS and CDR2 YFSETQ come from the germline V gene. Sequences were derived from CD4+ T cells sorted from blood, sampled at roughly week 30, from a patient treated with tofacitinib. The receptor was derived from a human donor with alopecia areata. The rearrangement joins TRBV5-1 to TRBJ2-3; D might be TRBD1 (6 bases). The CDR3 DNA follows: TGCGCCAGCAGCAACCGGGACAACACAGATACGCAGTATTTT. Translating gives CASSNRDNTDTQYF.